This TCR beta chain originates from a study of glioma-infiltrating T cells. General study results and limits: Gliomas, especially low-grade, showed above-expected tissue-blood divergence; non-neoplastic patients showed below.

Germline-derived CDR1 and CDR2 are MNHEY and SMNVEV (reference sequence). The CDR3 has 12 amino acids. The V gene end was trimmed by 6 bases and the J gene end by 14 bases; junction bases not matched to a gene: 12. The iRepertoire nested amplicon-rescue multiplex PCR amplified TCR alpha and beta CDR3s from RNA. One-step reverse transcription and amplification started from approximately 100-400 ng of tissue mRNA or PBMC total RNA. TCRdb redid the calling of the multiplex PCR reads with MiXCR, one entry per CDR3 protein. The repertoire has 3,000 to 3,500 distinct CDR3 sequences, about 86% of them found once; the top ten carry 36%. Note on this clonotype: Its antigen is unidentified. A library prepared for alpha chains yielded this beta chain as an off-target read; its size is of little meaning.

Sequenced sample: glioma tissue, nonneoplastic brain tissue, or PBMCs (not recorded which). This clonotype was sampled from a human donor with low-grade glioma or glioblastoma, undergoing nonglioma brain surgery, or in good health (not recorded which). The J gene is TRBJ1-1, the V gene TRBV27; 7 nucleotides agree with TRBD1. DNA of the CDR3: TGTGCCAGCAGAGCAAAACAGGGGTCGTGGTTCTTT. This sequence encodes CASRAKQGSWFF.